The entry that follows covers one T cell receptor beta chain sequence. Its specificity is not known. Method: immunoSEQ multiplex PCR; TCRdb's copy keeps in-frame clones and lacks some. The table has tens of thousands of clones, roughly four fifths seen once; the top ten hold less than 25%. The germline V gene encodes CDR1 LNHDA and CDR2 SQIVND (reference sequence). Trimming cost V 1 base and J 5 bases, with 12 bases left between them. There are 15 residues in the CDR3. This sample was included in a study of OX40 agonist ivuxolimab in advanced cancers. Findings of the study overall: Compared with CD4+, CD8+ T cells on average had more expanded clones.

This chain connects TRBV19 to TRBJ1-5; TRBD1 might be the D (5 bases). Here the sequenced sample was CD4+ or CD8+ T cells sorted from blood, taken in a trial of the OX40 agonist ivuxolimab. This TCR came from an adult with an advanced solid tumor such as melanoma, head and neck, liver or kidney cancer. The CDR3 sequence: CASSIVTVDYQPQHF. CDR3 coding DNA: TGTGCCAGTAGTATAGTGACAGTAGATTATCAGCCCCAGCATTTT. The variable domain in full, with the rest retrieved from reference TRBV19 and TRBJ1-5, is DGGITQSPKYLFRKEGQNVTLSCEQNLNHDAMYWYRQDPGQGLRLIYYSQIVNDFQKGDIAEGYSVSREKKESFPLTVTSAQKNPTAFYLCASSIVTVDYQPQHFGDGTRLSIL.